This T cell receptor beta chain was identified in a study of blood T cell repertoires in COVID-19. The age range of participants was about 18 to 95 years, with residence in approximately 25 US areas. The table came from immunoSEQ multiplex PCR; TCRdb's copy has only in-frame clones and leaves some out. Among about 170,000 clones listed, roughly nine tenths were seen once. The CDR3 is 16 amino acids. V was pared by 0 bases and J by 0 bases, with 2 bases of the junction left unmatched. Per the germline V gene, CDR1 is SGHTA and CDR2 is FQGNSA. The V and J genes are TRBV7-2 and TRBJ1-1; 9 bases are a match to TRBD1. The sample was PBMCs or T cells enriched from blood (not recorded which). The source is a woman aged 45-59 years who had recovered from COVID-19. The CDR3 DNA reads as TGTGCCAGCAGCTTAGCGACAGGGGGGATGAACACTGAAGCTTTCTTT. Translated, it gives CASSLATGGMNTEAFF.